This T cell receptor beta chain was observed in a study of blood T cell repertoires in COVID-19. Study in general: T cells, B-cell-depleted T cells, or PBMCs supplied cDNA or gDNA.

As handled by the study authors: Nucleated cell counts were estimated from reference gene primer amplification. TCRdb's table, derived via immunoSEQ multiplex PCR, lists solely in-frame clones and lacks some. The V and J calls and the clone size are those of that table, but D and trimming were determined from the DNA. The sample has some 120,000 clones, 75% to 95% seen once. V lost 1 base and J 8 bases, leaving 11 bases between the germline ends. This CDR3 is 13 amino acids long. Germline V gene sequence: CDR1 SGHTA, CDR2 FQGNSA. The sequence came from a human donor with active COVID-19. The donor label of this sample is uncertain. Sequences were obtained from peripheral blood. The rearrangement joins TRBV7-2 to TRBJ1-1, with D tentatively TRBD1 (5 bases). DNA of the CDR3: TGTGCCAGCAGCTTAGATTTCTCAGGGGAAGCTTTCTTT. It codes for CASSLDFSGEAFF.